One and the same sample provided the 24 T cell receptor beta chains below, sequenced in a study of cytomegalovirus exposure and HLA in healthy donors. Libraries were prepared by immunoSEQ multiplex PCR; TCRdb keeps only in-frame clonotypes and omits some of them. The table lists about 60,000 clones, more than 90% of them singletons. The specimen was PBMCs. Receptors were obtained from a man aged 18-30 years in good health and CMV-seronegative.

This chain joins TRBV2 and TRBJ2-5, with D perhaps matching TRBD2 (6 bases). CDR3 length: 13 amino acids. Germline V gene lookup returns CDR1 SNHLY and CDR2 FYNNEI. Trimming cost V 5 bases and J 5 bases, with 12 bases left between them. CDR3 nucleotide sequence: TGTGCCAGCAGTCTGGAGGGCGGGGAGACCCAGTACTTC. As protein: CASSLEGGETQYF.

In its sample, this clone was seen a few times. The gene calls are TRBV6-1 and TRBJ2-6, with D possibly matching TRBD1 (5 bases). CDR3 length equals 15 residues. The ends were cut back, 4 bases at V and 0 bases at J, with 7 bases in the middle. Germline V lookup: CDR1 MNHNS, CDR2 SASEGT. In nucleotides, the CDR3 is TGTGCCAGCAGTGGGACAAACTCTGGGGCCAACGTCCTGACTTTC. As protein: CASSGTNSGANVLTF.

V usage is TRBV5-6 and J usage is TRBJ1-1, with D uncertain. CDR1 SGHDT and CDR2 YYEEEE come from the germline V gene. V was cut by 2 bases and J by 1 base, with 9 bases left in between. The CDR3 contains 14 residues. DNA of the CDR3: TGTGCCAGCAGCTTATTTCAGGCGAACACTGAAGCTTTCTTT. It is translated as CASSLFQANTEAFF.

The DNA for the CDR3 is TGCGCCAGCAGCCCCGGACTCGGGCGGGTCAAAGAGACCCAGTACTTC. Protein sequence: CASSPGLGRVKETQYF. The chain recombines TRBV4-1 with TRBJ2-5; D may be TRBD2 (5 bases). Germline V gene sequence: CDR1 MGHRA, CDR2 YSYEKL. V gave up 4 bases and J gave up 3 bases, with 18 bases separating them. The CDR3 spans 16 residues.

This chain joins TRBV5-3 and TRBJ2-6; no clear D. TRBV5-3 belongs to the ORF category, with a function that is uncertain. The CDR3 spans 14 residues. The CDR3 DNA reads as TGTGCATGGGCAGGAATCTCTGGGGCCAACGTCCTGACTTTC. Its translation: CAWAGISGANVLTF.

The J gene is TRBJ1-5, the V gene TRBV30; a weak D match, TRBD1 (6 bases). This CDR3 has 14 residues. Trimming took off 4 bases at V and 5 bases at J, with 15 bases between the two ends. CDR1 and CDR2 from the germline V gene are GTSNPN and SVGIG (reference sequence). Written as DNA, the CDR3 is TGTGCCTGGAATAGCGGGGGCGCGGATCAGCCCCAGCATTTT. It translates to CAWNSGGADQPQHF.

V gene TRBV6-1 combines with J gene TRBJ2-3, with 11 bases that match TRBD1. Germline assignment: CDR1 MNHNS and CDR2 SASEGT. Trimming at V came to 8 bases and at J to 4 bases, leaving 8 bases not matched to a gene. The CDR3 is 15 amino acids. In nucleotides, the CDR3 is TGTGCCAGCGATATCGGGGACAGGGGGGCAGATACGCAGTATTTT. It translates to CASDIGDRGADTQYF.

This chain uses TRBV20-1 with TRBJ2-5; the D gene is possibly TRBD2 (6 bases). Per the germline V gene, CDR1 is DFQATT and CDR2 is SNEGSKA (reference sequence). The CDR3 runs to 11 residues. The V end was cut by 8 bases, the J end by 5 bases, with 12 bases between. CDR3 amino acids: CSFGGGETQYF. CDR3 bases: TGCAGTTTTGGGGGAGGCGAGACCCAGTACTTC.

This clone was observed once. V gene TRBV29-1 combines with J gene TRBJ2-3; TRBD1 aligns across 9 bases. There are 12 residues in the CDR3. In germline, CDR1 is SQVTM, CDR2 ANQGSEA. J gave up 11 bases and V 1 base, and 4 bases lay outside the gene matches. CDR3 residues: CSVEGDRAGQYF. DNA of the CDR3: TGCAGCGTTGAAGGGGACAGGGCTGGGCAGTATTTT.

The chain has TRBV5-1 and TRBJ1-1; 9 positions match TRBD1. The CDR3 is 13 residues long. The J segment lost 8 bases and the V segment lost 7 bases, leaving 9 bases of the junction unmatched. Germline CDR1 is SGHRS and CDR2 is YFSETQ. The CDR3 here is CASGGTGPLEAFF. CDR3 sequence (DNA): TGCGCCAGCGGAGGGACAGGGCCACTCGAAGCTTTCTTT. The entire variable domain, with the rest obtained from reference TRBV5-1 and TRBJ1-1, is as follows: KAGVTQTPRYLIKTRGQQVTLSCSPISGHRSVSWYQQTPGQGLQFLFEYFSETQRNKGNFPGRFSGRQFSNSRSEMNVSTLELGDSALYLCASGGTGPLEAFFGQGTRLTVV.

V usage is TRBV9 and J usage is TRBJ2-2; TRBD2 matches 8 bases. Germline loops: CDR1 SGDLS, CDR2 YYNGEE. With 1 base clipped from V and 4 bases from J, the junction kept 6 bases outside the gene matches. The CDR3 has 16 amino acids. Here the CDR3 reads CASSVWYAGGTGELFF. Here the CDR3 DNA reads TGTGCCAGCAGCGTATGGTACGCGGGAGGCACCGGGGAGCTGTTTTTT.

The chain combines TRBV6-1 with TRBJ2-7, with 10 positions matching TRBD1. The V segment lost 4 bases and the J segment 6 bases; nucleotides outside the gene matches: 3. Germline lookup yields CDR1 MNHNS and CDR2 SASEGT. This CDR3 has 13 amino acids. In DNA form, the CDR3 reads TGTGCCAGCAGTGGACAGGGGGCGCCCGAGCAGTACTTC. It is translated as CASSGQGAPEQYF.

The rearrangement joins TRBV27 to TRBJ2-1; D perhaps matches TRBD2 (5 bases). In germline, CDR1 is MNHEY, CDR2 SMNVEV (reference sequence). This CDR3 spans 12 amino acids. The V and J ends lost 8 bases and 4 bases respectively, with 9 bases between them. In nucleotides, the CDR3 is TGTGCCAGCGGACTTATTTACAATGAGCAGTTCTTC. This codes for CASGLIYNEQFF.

With respect to this clone: The junction does not match germline at one end; this may be a read error. This chain links TRBV4-2 with TRBJ1-3, with D perhaps matching TRBD1 (6 bases). From germline, CDR1 is LGHNA and CDR2 YNFKEQ. The CDR3 sequence is 15 residues long. CDR3 DNA: TGTGCCAGCAGGGACAGTAGGGACGCTGGAAACACCACATATTTT. Amino acid sequence: CASRDSRDAGNTTYF.

The chain joins TRBV11-2 to TRBJ2-7; D is possibly TRBD2 (7 bases). Trimming removed 5 bases at V and 3 bases at J, with 17 bases between. Germline lookup yields CDR1 SGHAT and CDR2 FQNNGV. The CDR3 runs to 15 residues. The CDR3 sequence: CASSLRAGASYEQYF. The CDR3 coding sequence is TGTGCCAGCAGCCTTCGGGCGGGGGCCAGCTACGAGCAGTACTTC.

This chain connects TRBV25-1 to TRBJ2-2, with D possibly TRBD2 on 5 matching bases. Germline V gene lookup returns CDR1 MGHDK and CDR2 SYGVNS. This CDR3 spans 14 amino acids. V dropped 11 bases and J dropped 5 bases, with 18 bases sitting between them. The CDR3 coding sequence is TGTGCCCTATTTCGGCTAGCCGGTACCGGGGAGCTGTTTTTT. This encodes CALFRLAGTGELFF.

The chain joins TRBV29-1 to TRBJ1-3; possible D gene TRBD1, 6 bases. V was clipped by 4 bases and J by 4 bases, with 14 bases between them. The CDR3 loop spans 14 amino acids. The V gene's germline CDR1 is SQVTM and CDR2 ANQGSEA. For the CDR3, the DNA is TGCAGCGTTGGTACAGGGCGAGGGGGAAACACCATATATTTT. Translated, it gives CSVGTGRGGNTIYF.

The CDR3 protein is CASSYGGGSYNEQFF. Here the CDR3 DNA reads TGTGCCAGCAGTTACGGGGGCGGATCCTACAATGAGCAGTTCTTC. The chain uses TRBV6-5 and TRBJ2-1; D perhaps matches TRBD1 (6 bases). V lost 2 bases to trimming and J lost 1 base, with 9 bases between them. This CDR3 region has 15 residues. Germline loops: CDR1 MNHEY, CDR2 SVGAGI.

This clone was counted once. The CDR3 loop is CASSQEAGTSGSGEQFF. The DNA of the CDR3 is TGCGCCAGCAGCCAAGAGGCAGGGACTAGCGGGAGTGGTGAGCAGTTCTTC. J is TRBJ2-1 and V is TRBV4-1, with 14 nucleotides matching TRBD2. Germline CDR1 and CDR2: MGHRA and YSYEKL. V lost 0 bases to trimming and J lost 9 bases; unmatched junction nucleotides: 7. The CDR3 loop spans 17 amino acids.

The V gene is TRBV4-1, the J gene TRBJ2-1; D unclear. The germline gives CDR1 MGHRA, CDR2 YSYEKL. The length of the CDR3 is 15 residues. V lost 1 base, J lost 0 bases, and 7 bases lay in between. CDR3 sequence reads: CASSQVPSSYNEQFF. CDR3 DNA sequence: TGCGCCAGCAGCCAAGTACCGAGCTCCTACAATGAGCAGTTCTTC.

The chain employs TRBV7-9 and TRBJ1-5; D not certain. V was trimmed by 3 bases and J by 4 bases, leaving 7 bases between them. CDR1 is SEHNR and CDR2 is FQNEAQ in the germline V gene (reference sequence). This CDR3 has 13 residues. DNA for the CDR3: TGTGCCAGCAGCTTCCAGGCTAATCAGCCCCAGCATTTT. Protein: CASSFQANQPQHF.

The count of this clone is one. V and J are TRBV27 and TRBJ1-4, with a possible D match to TRBD1 (5 bases). The V and J ends lost 10 bases and 4 bases respectively, with 22 bases between them. Germline V gene sequence: CDR1 MNHEY, CDR2 SMNVEV (reference sequence). The CDR3 extends over 16 amino acids. CDR3 amino acids: CAKALGRGRHNEKLFF. The CDR3 DNA sequence: TGTGCCAAAGCATTAGGGAGGGGCCGACATAATGAAAAACTGTTTTTT.

Worth noting for this clone: An end of the junction differs from the germline gene, which may be a read error. V usage is TRBV5-6 and J usage is TRBJ1-3; D gene uncertain. The CDR3 length is 10 residues. Looked up from germline, CDR1 is SGHDT and CDR2 is YYEEEE. The CDR3 DNA is TGTGCCAGCAGCTTGGCGCGGTCGGATTTT. Translating it yields CASSLARSDF.

This chain joins TRBV28 and TRBJ1-4; D possibly corresponds to TRBD1 (5 bases). Germline CDR1 and CDR2: MDHEN and SYDVKM. Trimming removed 7 bases at V and 8 bases at J, with 11 bases between. The CDR3 runs to 12 residues. The CDR3 DNA reads TGTGCCAGCATGGACATGGGGGAAAAACTGTTTTTT. Residues: CASMDMGEKLFF.